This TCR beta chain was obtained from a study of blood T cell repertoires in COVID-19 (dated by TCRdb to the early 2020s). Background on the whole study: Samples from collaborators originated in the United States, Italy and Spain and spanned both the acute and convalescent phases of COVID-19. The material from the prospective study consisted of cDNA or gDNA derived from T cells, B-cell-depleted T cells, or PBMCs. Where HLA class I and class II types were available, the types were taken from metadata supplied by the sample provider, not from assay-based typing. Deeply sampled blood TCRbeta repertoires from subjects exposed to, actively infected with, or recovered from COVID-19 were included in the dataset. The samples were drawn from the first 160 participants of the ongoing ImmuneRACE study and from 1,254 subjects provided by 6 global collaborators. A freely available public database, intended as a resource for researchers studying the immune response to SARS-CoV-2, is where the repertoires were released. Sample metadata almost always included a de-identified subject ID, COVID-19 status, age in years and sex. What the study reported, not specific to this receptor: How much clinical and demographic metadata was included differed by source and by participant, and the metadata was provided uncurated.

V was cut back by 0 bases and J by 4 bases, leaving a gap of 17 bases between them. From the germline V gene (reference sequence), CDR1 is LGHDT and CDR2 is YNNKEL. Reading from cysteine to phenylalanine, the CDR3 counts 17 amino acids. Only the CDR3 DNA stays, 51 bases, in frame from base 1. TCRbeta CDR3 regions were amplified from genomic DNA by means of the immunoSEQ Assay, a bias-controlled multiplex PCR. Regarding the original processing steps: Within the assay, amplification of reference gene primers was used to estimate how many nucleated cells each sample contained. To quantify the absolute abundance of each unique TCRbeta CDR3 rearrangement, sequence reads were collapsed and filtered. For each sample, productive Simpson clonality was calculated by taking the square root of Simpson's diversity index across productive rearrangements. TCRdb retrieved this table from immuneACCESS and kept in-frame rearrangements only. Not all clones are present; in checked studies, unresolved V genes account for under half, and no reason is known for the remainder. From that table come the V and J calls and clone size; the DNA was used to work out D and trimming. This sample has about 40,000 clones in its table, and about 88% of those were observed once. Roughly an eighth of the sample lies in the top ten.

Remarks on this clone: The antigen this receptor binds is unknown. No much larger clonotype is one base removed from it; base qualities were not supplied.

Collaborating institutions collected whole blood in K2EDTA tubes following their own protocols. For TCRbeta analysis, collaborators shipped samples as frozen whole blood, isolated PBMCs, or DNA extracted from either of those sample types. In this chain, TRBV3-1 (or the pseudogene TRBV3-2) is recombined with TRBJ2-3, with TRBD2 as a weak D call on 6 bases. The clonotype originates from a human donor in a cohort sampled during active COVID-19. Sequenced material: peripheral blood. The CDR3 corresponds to CASSQDLGRPGADTQYF. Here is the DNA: TGTGCCAGCAGCCAAGATCTGGGGCGCCCGGGGGCAGATACGCAGTATTTT.